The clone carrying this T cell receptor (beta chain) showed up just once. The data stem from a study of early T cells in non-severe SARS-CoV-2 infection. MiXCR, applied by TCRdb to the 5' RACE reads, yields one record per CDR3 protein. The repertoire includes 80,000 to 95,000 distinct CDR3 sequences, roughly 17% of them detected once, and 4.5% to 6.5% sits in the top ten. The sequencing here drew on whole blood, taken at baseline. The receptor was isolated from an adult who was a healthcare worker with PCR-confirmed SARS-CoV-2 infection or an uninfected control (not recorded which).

The DNA for the CDR3 is TGTGCCAGTAGTATTGTCGGGCAGTACAATGAGCAGTTCTTC. This encodes CASSIVGQYNEQFF. The chain is built from TRBV19 and TRBJ2-1, with D unresolved. Trimming removed 3 bases at V and 4 bases at J, with 10 bases between. The CDR3 has 14 residues. CDR1 LNHDA and CDR2 SQIVND come from the germline V gene (reference sequence).